The 7 T cell receptor beta chains below come from one sample, sequenced in a study of T cells in Graves' hyperthyroidism and ophthalmopathy (dated by TCRdb to between 2018 and 2020). The library was prepared using multiplex PCR. Reads for this sample came from an Illumina HiSeq 2000. The TCR beta CDR3 regions were amplified from RNA transcripts. For the first round of RT-PCR on the TCR CDR3, the HTBI primer set was used together with the Qiagen OneStep RT-PCR kit. Using fastp at Q25 and MiXCR, TCRdb reprocessed the public reads and kept productive beta chains. CDR3 protein duplicates are merged, each entry listing the most common genes and DNA. A total of under 400,000 distinct CDR3 sequences appear in this sample, 15% to 20% of them only once. In total, the top ten clones hold around a sixth of the sample. The sample was blood. All receptors come from a woman aged 40 to 50 with Graves' ophthalmopathy.

The chain employs TRBV6-1 and TRBJ1-1, with D possibly matching TRBD1 (5 bases). From germline, CDR1 is MNHNS and CDR2 SASEGT. The CDR3 is 15 amino acids. V was trimmed by 6 bases and J by 5 bases, leaving 19 bases between them. The chain's CDR3 is CASRGGAAEGTEAFF. In DNA form, the CDR3 reads TGTGCCAGCAGGGGCGGGGCAGCGGAAGGAACTGAAGCTTTCTTT.

In this sample, this clonotype turned up many times. The chain links TRBV6-2 or TRBV6-3 to TRBJ2-7; D gene ambiguous. CDR1 and CDR2 (germline): MNHEY, SVGEGT. Trimming cost V 7 bases and J 4 bases, with 11 bases left between them. The CDR3 length is 12 residues. CDR3 in DNA: TGTGCCAGCACACAGAATCAGTACGAGCAGTACTTC. Translated, it gives CASTQNQYEQYF.

This clonotype was seen ten or more times. The CDR3 coding sequence is TGTGCCAGCAGCGACGACATCTACGAGCAGTACTTC. This translates into CASSDDIYEQYF. The genes are TRBV7-6 and TRBJ2-7; D gene ambiguous. Trimming cost V 5 bases and J 3 bases, with 8 bases left between them. The CDR3 covers 12 residues. Germline values: CDR1 SGHVS, CDR2 FNYEAQ.

For this clonotype: A clone one base away is much larger, so this may be a read error. Lacking the conserved final phenylalanine or tryptophan, this CDR3 likely reflects a read error. The gene calls are TRBV11-1 and TRBJ2-7, with 9 bases matching TRBD2. Germline assignment: CDR1 SGHAT and CDR2 FQDESV (reference sequence). CDR3 size: 15 residues. The ends lost 4 bases at V and 0 bases at J; junction bases unmatched: 4. CDR3 loop: CASSSASGNSYEQYL. The CDR3 nucleotides read TGTGCCAGCAGCTCGGCTAGCGGGAACTCCTACGAGCAGTACCTC.

In its sample, this clonotype was seen many times. In DNA, the CDR3 is TGTGCCAGCAGTTTAAGGGTCGGGGGGGCCACTGCCTACGAGCAGTACTTC. This encodes CASSLRVGGATAYEQYF. This chain joins TRBV12-3 or TRBV12-4 and TRBJ2-7, with TRBD2 matching over 8 bases. The J segment lost 2 bases and the V segment lost 2 bases, leaving 11 bases of the junction unmatched. CDR3 length: 17 residues.

This clonotype occurred many times. V is TRBV30 and J is TRBJ1-5, with D tentatively TRBD1 (6 bases). Germline loops: CDR1 GTSNPN, CDR2 SVGIG (reference sequence). V gave up 0 bases and J gave up 0 bases, with 12 bases separating them. The CDR3 length is 16 residues. CDR3: CAWSVQGSYSNQPQHF. CDR3 DNA sequence: TGTGCCTGGAGTGTACAGGGCTCTTATAGCAATCAGCCCCAGCATTTT.

This clonotype came up many times. The V gene is TRBV29-1, the J gene TRBJ1-2, with a tentative D call TRBD1 (6 bases). CDR3 length equals 12 residues. The V and J ends lost 8 bases and 4 bases respectively, with 14 bases between them. The germline CDR1 and CDR2 sequences are SQVTM and ANQGSEA. The CDR3 reads CSLRTDAYGYTF. CDR3 in DNA: TGCAGCCTTCGGACAGATGCCTATGGCTACACCTTC.